These T cell receptor beta chains were read from a single sample in a study of cytomegalovirus exposure and HLA in healthy donors. TCRdb's copy holds only in-frame clones and misses some; the assay was immunoSEQ multiplex PCR. The sample contains roughly 120,000 clones, over 65% of which appear only once. The sample was PBMCs. The receptors derive from a woman aged 40 to 50 in good health and CMV-seropositive. CDR3s include the opening cysteine and the closing phenylalanine or tryptophan. The order of the fields is clone size, V gene, D gene, J gene, CDR3 length, CDR3 protein, CDR3 DNA. The D gene is left open where the match is weak. Rows may omit the clone size; those that give it use once, few, many or a size class.

>-|TRBV9|-|TRBJ2-3|15
CASSALSLGGDTQYF
TGTGCCAGCAGCGCCCTCTCGCTGGGGGGAGATACGCAGTATTTT
>once|TRBV20-1|-|TRBJ1-1|11
CSAFRGTEAFF
TGCAGTGCTTTCAGGGGCACTGAAGCTTTCTTT
>-|TRBV5-1|-|TRBJ2-5|16
CASSLATGGSQETQYF
TGCGCCAGCAGCTTGGCTACGGGGGGCAGCCAAGAGACCCAGTACTTC
>-|TRBV27|-|TRBJ2-6|14
CASSSYSGANVLTF
TGTGCCAGCAGTAGCTACTCTGGGGCCAACGTCCTGACTTTC
>-|TRBV7-2|-|TRBJ2-4|14
CASSLPVAKNIQYF
TGTGCCAGCAGCTTACCGGTAGCCAAAAACATTCAGTACTTC
>-|TRBV19|TRBD1|TRBJ1-4|17
CASAPRDSYTTNEKLFF
TGTGCCAGTGCCCCCCGGGACAGCTACACAACTAATGAAAAACTGTTTTTT
>-|TRBV25-1|-|TRBJ1-2|13
CASSEYGRYGYTF
TGTGCCAGCAGTGAATATGGGAGGTATGGCTACACCTTC
>-|TRBV5-5|-|TRBJ2-5|14
CASSPGRGGETQYF
TGTGCCAGCAGCCCGGGACGAGGGGGTGAGACCCAGTACTTC
>few|TRBV19|-|TRBJ1-2|15
CASSPGMDSNYGYTF
TGTGCCAGTAGTCCCGGGATGGACAGTAACTATGGCTACACCTTC
>-|TRBV7-8|-|TRBJ1-2|12
CASSSPGYGYTF
TGTGCCAGCAGCTCCCCCGGCTATGGCTACACCTTC
>-|TRBV10-3|-|TRBJ2-7|12
CAISSVIYEQYF
TGTGCCATCAGCTCGGTCATCTACGAGCAGTACTTC
>-|TRBV7-3|-|TRBJ1-1|13
CASSLMTDSEAFF
TGTGCCAGCAGCTTAATGACAGACTCTGAAGCTTTCTTT
>-|TRBV27|TRBD1|TRBJ1-2|13
CASGSDRGYGYTF
TGTGCCAGCGGCTCCGACAGGGGATATGGCTACACCTTC
>-|TRBV7-2|-|TRBJ1-2|14
CASSLAVSGYGYTF
TGTGCCAGCAGCTTAGCGGTCTCGGGCTATGGCTACACCTTC
>-|TRBV5-1|TRBD1|TRBJ1-1|16
CASNNPAGQGRTEAFF
TGCGCCAGCAATAATCCAGCCGGACAGGGGCGAACTGAAGCTTTCTTT
>-|TRBV4-3|-|TRBJ2-2|21
CASSQDMGSAGTFTNTGELFF
TGCGCCAGCAGCCAAGATATGGGTTCGGCAGGAACTTTCACGAACACCGGGGAGCTGTTTTTT
>-|TRBV19|-|TRBJ1-4|13
CASRDRQNEKLFF
TGTGCCAGTCGAGACAGGCAAAATGAAAAACTGTTTTTT
>-|TRBV19|TRBD1|TRBJ1-2|16
CASSPGGGQGFDGYTF
TGTGCCAGTAGCCCAGGAGGTGGACAGGGGTTCGATGGCTACACCTTC
>-|TRBV2|-|TRBJ1-1|14
CASSELNANTEAFF
TGTGCCAGCAGTGAGCTAAATGCAAACACTGAAGCTTTCTTT
>-|TRBV6-1|TRBD2|TRBJ2-7|15
CASSARTSVEIEQYF
TGTGCCAGCAGTGCAAGGACTAGCGTAGAAATCGAGCAGTACTTC
>-|TRBV7-8|TRBD1|TRBJ2-6|16
CASSLTGASGANVLTF
TGTGCCAGCAGCTTGACAGGGGCCTCTGGGGCCAACGTCCTGACTTTC
>-|TRBV5-1|TRBD1|TRBJ2-1|12
CASSLQGAEQFF
TGCGCCAGCAGCTTGCAGGGGGCTGAGCAGTTCTTC
>-|TRBV9|-|TRBJ1-1|13
CASSVDGATEAFF
TGTGCCAGCAGCGTAGATGGGGCCACTGAAGCTTTCTTT
>-|TRBV2|TRBD1|TRBJ2-7|16
CASSERDRGPSYEQYF
TGTGCCAGCAGTGAGCGGGACAGGGGGCCGAGTTACGAGCAGTACTTC